The 14 T cell receptor beta chains below all came from one sample that was sequenced in a study of control samples from healthy donors and cancer patients. This table comes from immunoSEQ multiplex PCR, and its TCRdb copy is limited to in-frame clones, with some not included. The data show over 15,000 clones, with approximately 88% seen just once and about 32% held by the top ten. The source material was PBMCs. These receptors were obtained from a man aged 55 to 69 with head and neck cancer.

This sequence joins TRBV27 and TRBJ1-2, with TRBD1 matching over 7 bases. After removal of 8 bases from V and 8 bases from J, the junction contained 5 bases not matched to a gene. Looked up from germline, CDR1 is MNHEY and CDR2 is SMNVEV (reference sequence). The CDR3 runs to 11 residues. CDR3 DNA sequence: TGTGCCAGCGGCGACAGGGAGGGCTACACCTTC. This gives the protein CASGDREGYTF.

The chain is built from TRBV6-5 and TRBJ1-3; TRBD1 agrees at 7 bases. The CDR3 has 15 residues. Germline loops: CDR1 MNHEY, CDR2 SVGAGI. V was pared by 6 bases and J by 1 base, with 6 bases of the junction left unmatched. Here the CDR3 reads CASSPGGSSGNTIYF. CDR3 in DNA: TGTGCCAGCAGCCCAGGGGGAAGTTCTGGAAACACCATATATTTT.

This clone showed up just a few times. The chain uses TRBV19 and TRBJ1-5; TRBD1 matches at 7 bases. Germline V lookup: CDR1 LNHDA, CDR2 SQIVND (reference sequence). This CDR3 comprises 14 residues. Trimming removed 5 bases from V and 6 bases from J; junction bases left unmatched: 7. This CDR3 reads CASSPGQESQPQHF. As DNA, the CDR3 is TGTGCCAGTAGTCCAGGACAGGAGAGTCAGCCCCAGCATTTT.

V is TRBV2 and J is TRBJ2-3, with 9 bases lining up with TRBD2. Germline V gene data show CDR1 as SNHLY and CDR2 as FYNNEI. The CDR3 consists of 15 residues. V shed 8 bases, J shed 8 bases, and the junction held 14 bases outside the gene matches. The CDR3 nucleotides read TGTGCCAGCGCGACAAGCGGGGGGCCGACGGCTACGCAGTATTTT. Its protein is CASATSGGPTATQYF.

The chain carries TRBV11-3 and TRBJ1-5, with 9 positions matching TRBD1. The CDR3 length is 15 residues. V lost 5 bases and J lost 6; bases outside the gene matches: 8. Germline values: CDR1 SGHNT, CDR2 YENEEA. The CDR3 DNA sequence: TGTGCCAGCAGCCGATGGGACAGGGCGTTTCAGCCCCAGCATTTT. Its translation is CASSRWDRAFQPQHF.

The chain recombines TRBV11-2 with TRBJ2-7; 7 positions match TRBD2. The germline V gene encodes CDR1 SGHAT and CDR2 FQNNGV. Trimming at V came to 5 bases and at J to 2 bases, leaving 9 bases not matched to a gene. This CDR3 spans 15 amino acids. The CDR3 DNA reads as TGTGCCAGCAGCGACCGGCCGCGGGGGACCTACGAGCAGTACTTC. The encoded protein is CASSDRPRGTYEQYF.

This clone was seen a few times. Other nucleotide sequences from this sample produce the same CDR3. The chain recombines TRBV6-1 with TRBJ2-2, with 8 positions matching TRBD2. The CDR3 covers 16 residues. With 0 bases clipped from V and 4 bases from J, the junction kept 4 bases outside the gene matches. Germline V gives CDR1 MNHNS, CDR2 SASEGT. The CDR3 protein is CASSEAPGGGTGELFF. The CDR3 nucleotides are TGTGCCAGCAGTGAAGCCCCGGGGGGGGGCACCGGGGAGCTGTTTTTT.

This clone was seen only once. The V and J genes are TRBV27 and TRBJ2-3; TRBD1 might be the D (5 bases). Deletions cut 11 bases from V and 0 bases from J, with 9 bases between. This CDR3 is 12 amino acids long. The germline CDR1 and CDR2 sequences are MNHEY and SMNVEV (reference sequence). The CDR3 sequence is CAPDSSTDTQYF. CDR3 DNA: TGTGCCCCCGACAGTAGCACAGATACGCAGTATTTT.

This chain joins TRBV5-1 and TRBJ1-2; 8 bases map to TRBD1. Germline V lookup: CDR1 SGHRS, CDR2 YFSETQ. This CDR3 has 16 amino acids. V lost 3 bases, J lost 4 bases, and 11 bases stayed unmatched. CDR3 nucleotide sequence: TGCGCCAGCAGCTCCGGGACAGGCCCTTCAGTCTATGGCTACACCTTC. Encoded protein: CASSSGTGPSVYGYTF.

The CDR3 here is CASSYSGVTTDTQYF. For the CDR3, the DNA is TGTGCCAGCAGTTACTCGGGAGTTACCACAGATACGCAGTATTTT. The chain has TRBV6-5 and TRBJ2-3; tentatively, D is TRBD2 (5 bases). V lost 0 bases, J lost 2 bases, and 9 bases lay in between. The CDR3 covers 15 residues. Per germline, CDR1 MNHEY and CDR2 SVGAGI.

This chain links TRBV14 with TRBJ1-2; D gene unclear. CDR1 is SGHDN and CDR2 is FVKESK in the germline V gene. With 4 bases removed from V and 3 bases from J, the gap between germline ends came to 9 bases. The CDR3 runs to 13 residues. The CDR3 DNA is TGTGCCAGCAGCCCAGGCCTGGACTATGGCTACACCTTC. This sequence encodes CASSPGLDYGYTF.

The J gene is TRBJ2-1, the V gene TRBV7-8; TRBD1 matches at 10 bases. The CDR3 extends over 16 amino acids. The V gene end was trimmed by 7 bases and the J gene end by 6 bases; junction bases not matched to a gene: 12. The germline V gene has CDR1 SGHVS and CDR2 FQNEAQ. In nucleotides, the CDR3 is TGTGCCAGCACCCGAACCGGGGGGACAGGGGTCAATGAGCAGTTCTTC. This encodes CASTRTGGTGVNEQFF.

The rearrangement joins TRBV7-9 to TRBJ1-2; 8 bases line up with TRBD1. CDR1 SEHNR and CDR2 FQNEAQ come from the germline V gene (reference sequence). V lost 4 bases and J lost 5; bases outside the gene matches: 12. This CDR3 comprises 16 residues. The CDR3 DNA reads TGTGCCAGCAGCTCCGCTCAGGGGGCCACCTCATATGGCTACACCTTC. Its protein is CASSSAQGATSYGYTF.

The chain joins TRBV24-1 to TRBJ2-1, with D uncertain. V lost 1 base and J 3 bases, leaving 3 bases between the germline ends. The germline gives CDR1 KGHDR, CDR2 SFDVKD. The CDR3 totals 13 residues. The CDR3 sequence is CATSDFGYNEQFF. The CDR3 DNA follows: TGTGCCACCAGTGATTTCGGCTACAATGAGCAGTTCTTC.